These 5 T cell receptor beta chains were all obtained from the same sample, sequenced in a study of OX40 agonist ivuxolimab in advanced cancers. Libraries were built with the immunoSEQ multiplex PCR assay. TCRdb stores this immuneACCESS table with in-frame sequences only. Part of the clones is absent; in the studies checked, under half of the shortfall reflects unresolved V genes, and no reason is known for the rest. In this sample the table shows some 19,000 clones, about two thirds of which occur a single time. About 13% of the sample is in the top ten clones. Sequenced here: CD4+ or CD8+ T cells sorted from blood, sampled in a trial of the OX40 agonist ivuxolimab. The receptors originated from an adult with an advanced solid tumor such as melanoma, head and neck, liver or kidney cancer.

V is TRBV5-6 and J is TRBJ2-2; TRBD2 aligns across 7 bases. The CDR3 has 19 residues. V shed 4 bases and J 6 bases; nucleotides not matched to a gene: 21. The germline V gene has CDR1 SGHDT and CDR2 YYEEEE. In nucleotides, the CDR3 is TGTGCCAGCAGCCGCGGGGTGTTGGGCGGGAGTGGCGGCGCCGGGGAGCTGTTTTTT. It translates to CASSRGVLGGSGGAGELFF.

This clone is termed medium-sized. The CDR3 DNA is TGTGCCAGCAGTGGGGGGGAGATCGATCAGCCCCAGCATTTT. This translates into CASSGGEIDQPQHF. The V call is TRBV28, the J call TRBJ1-5, with D tentatively TRBD1 (5 bases). Per the germline V gene, CDR1 is MDHEN and CDR2 is SYDVKM. V gave up 5 bases and J gave up 5 bases, with 13 bases separating them. This CDR3 is 14 amino acids long.

V is TRBV28 and J is TRBJ1-2; D ambiguous. Germline assignment: CDR1 MDHEN and CDR2 SYDVKM. Trimming stripped 2 bases from V and 2 bases from J, with 6 bases between. This CDR3 is built from 13 residues. For the CDR3, the DNA is TGTGCCAGCAGTTTACTACAGAACTATGGCTACACCTTC. Its translation is CASSLLQNYGYTF.

The CDR3 sequence: CASSRRHTSNYGYTF. The CDR3 DNA is TGTGCCAGCAGCAGAAGACATACCTCTAACTATGGCTACACCTTC. The chain carries TRBV5-5 and TRBJ1-2; D ambiguous. The CDR3 runs 15 residues. Trimming cost V 4 bases and J 0 bases, with 13 bases left between them. Germline assignment: CDR1 SGHKS and CDR2 YYEKEE (reference sequence).

This clone is deemed medium-sized. The rearrangement uses TRBV10-3 and TRBJ1-4; D is unresolved. The V end was cut by 3 bases, the J end by 5 bases, with 28 bases between. Germline loops: CDR1 ENHRY, CDR2 SYGVKD. This CDR3 contains 20 residues. In DNA, the CDR3 is TGTGCCATCAGTGACTCTGCGCGATTAATCCCAGGCCATACGAATGAAAAACTGTTTTTT. Encoded protein: CAISDSARLIPGHTNEKLFF.